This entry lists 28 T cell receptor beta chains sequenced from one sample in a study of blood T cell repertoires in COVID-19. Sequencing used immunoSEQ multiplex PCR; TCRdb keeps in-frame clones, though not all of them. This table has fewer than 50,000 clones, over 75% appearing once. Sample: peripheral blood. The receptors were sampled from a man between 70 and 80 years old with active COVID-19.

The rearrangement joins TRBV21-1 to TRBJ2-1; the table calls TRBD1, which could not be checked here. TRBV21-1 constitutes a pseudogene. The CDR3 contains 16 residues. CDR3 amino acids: CASSKRSTGSVNEQFF. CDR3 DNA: TGTGCCAGCAGCAAGCGCTCAACAGGGTCGGTCAATGAGCAGTTCTTC.

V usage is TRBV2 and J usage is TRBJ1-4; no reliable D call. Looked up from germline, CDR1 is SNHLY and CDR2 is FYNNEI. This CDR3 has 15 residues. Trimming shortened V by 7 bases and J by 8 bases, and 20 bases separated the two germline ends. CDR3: CASNKGLLYGEKLFF. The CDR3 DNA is TGTGCCAGCAACAAAGGACTGTTATATGGGGAAAAACTGTTTTTT.

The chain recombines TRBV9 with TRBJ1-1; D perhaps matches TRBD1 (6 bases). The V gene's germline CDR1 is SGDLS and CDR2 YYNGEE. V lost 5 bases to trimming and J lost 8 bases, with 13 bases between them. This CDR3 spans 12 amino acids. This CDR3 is CASSLTGDEAFF. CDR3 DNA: TGTGCCAGCAGTTTGACAGGAGACGAAGCTTTCTTT.

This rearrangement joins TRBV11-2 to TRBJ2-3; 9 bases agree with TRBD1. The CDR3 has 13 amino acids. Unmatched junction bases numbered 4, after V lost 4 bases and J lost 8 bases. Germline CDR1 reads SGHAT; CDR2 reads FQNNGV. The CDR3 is CASSSVDRGTQYF. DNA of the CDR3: TGTGCCAGCAGCTCAGTGGACAGGGGTACGCAGTATTTT. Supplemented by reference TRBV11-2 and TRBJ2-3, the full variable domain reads EAGVAQSPRYKIIEKRQSVAFWCNPISGHATLYWYQQILGQGPKLLIQFQNNGVVDDSQLPKDRFSAERLKGVDSTLKIQPAKLEDSAVYLCASSSVDRGTQYFGPGTRLTVL.

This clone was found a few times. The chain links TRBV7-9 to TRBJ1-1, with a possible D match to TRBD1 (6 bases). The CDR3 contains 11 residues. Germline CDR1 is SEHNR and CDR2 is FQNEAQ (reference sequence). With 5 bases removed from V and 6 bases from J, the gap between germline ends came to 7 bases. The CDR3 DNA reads TGTGCCAGCAGCCACAGGGCTGAAGCTTTCTTT. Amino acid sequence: CASSHRAEAFF.

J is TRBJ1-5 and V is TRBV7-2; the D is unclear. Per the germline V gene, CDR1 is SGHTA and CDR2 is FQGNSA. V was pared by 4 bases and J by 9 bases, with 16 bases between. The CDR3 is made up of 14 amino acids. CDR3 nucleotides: TGTGCCAGCAGCTACACAGTTGGTGTTCCGCCCCAGCATTTT. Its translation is CASSYTVGVPPQHF.

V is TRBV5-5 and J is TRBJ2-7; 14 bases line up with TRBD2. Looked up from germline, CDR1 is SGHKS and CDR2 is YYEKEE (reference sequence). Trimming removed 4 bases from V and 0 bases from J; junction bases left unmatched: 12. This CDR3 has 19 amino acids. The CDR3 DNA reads TGTGCCAGCAGCCGTCTTGGGACTAGCGGGAGTGAAATCTCCTACGAGCAGTACTTC. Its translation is CASSRLGTSGSEISYEQYF.

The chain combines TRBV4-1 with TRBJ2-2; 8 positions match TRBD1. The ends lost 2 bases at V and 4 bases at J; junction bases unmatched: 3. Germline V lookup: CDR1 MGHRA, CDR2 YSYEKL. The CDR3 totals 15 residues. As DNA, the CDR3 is TGCGCCAGCAGCCAAATGACAGGGGTCACCGGGGAGCTGTTTTTT. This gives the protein CASSQMTGVTGELFF.

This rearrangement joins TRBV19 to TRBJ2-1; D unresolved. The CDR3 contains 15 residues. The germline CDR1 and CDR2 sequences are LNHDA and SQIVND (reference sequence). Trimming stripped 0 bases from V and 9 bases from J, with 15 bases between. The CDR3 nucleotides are TGTGCCAGTAGTATAGATCGGAGAGCCCCGGGTGAGCAGTTCTTC. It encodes CASSIDRRAPGEQFF.

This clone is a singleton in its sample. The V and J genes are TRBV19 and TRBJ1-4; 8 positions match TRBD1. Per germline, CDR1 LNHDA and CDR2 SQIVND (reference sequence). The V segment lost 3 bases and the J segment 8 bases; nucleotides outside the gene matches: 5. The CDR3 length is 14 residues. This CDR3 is CASSMATGEEKLFF. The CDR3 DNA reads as TGTGCCAGTAGTATGGCGACAGGGGAAGAAAAACTGTTTTTT.

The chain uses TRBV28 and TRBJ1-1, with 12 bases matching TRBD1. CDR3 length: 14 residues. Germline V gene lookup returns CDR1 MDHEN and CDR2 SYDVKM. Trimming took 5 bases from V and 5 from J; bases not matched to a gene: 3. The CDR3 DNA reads TGTGCCAGCAGTAGGGACAGGGGGCGGACTGAAGCTTTCTTT. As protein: CASSRDRGRTEAFF. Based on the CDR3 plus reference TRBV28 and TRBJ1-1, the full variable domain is DVKVTQSSRYLVKRTGEKVFLECVQDMDHENMFWYRQDPGLGLRLIYFSYDVKMKEKGDIPEGYSVSREKKERFSLILESASTNQTSMYLCASSRDRGRTEAFFGQGTRLTVV.

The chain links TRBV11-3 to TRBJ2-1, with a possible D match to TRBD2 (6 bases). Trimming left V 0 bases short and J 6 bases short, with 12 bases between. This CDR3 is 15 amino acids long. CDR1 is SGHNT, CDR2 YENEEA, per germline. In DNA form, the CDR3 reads TGTGCCAGCAGCTTAGATGGGGTTAGCGGCAATGAGCAGTTCTTC. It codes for CASSLDGVSGNEQFF. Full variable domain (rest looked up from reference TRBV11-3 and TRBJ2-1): EAGVVQSPRYKIIEKKQPVAFWCNPISGHNTLYWYLQNLGQGPELLIRYENEEAVDDSQLPKDRFSAERLKGVDSTLKIQPAELGDSAVYLCASSLDGVSGNEQFFGPGTRLTVL.

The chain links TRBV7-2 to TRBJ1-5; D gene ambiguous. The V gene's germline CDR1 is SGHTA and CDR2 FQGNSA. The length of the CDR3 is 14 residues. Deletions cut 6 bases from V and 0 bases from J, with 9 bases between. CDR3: CASSDMFSNQPQHF. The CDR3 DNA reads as TGTGCCAGCAGTGACATGTTTAGCAATCAGCCCCAGCATTTT.

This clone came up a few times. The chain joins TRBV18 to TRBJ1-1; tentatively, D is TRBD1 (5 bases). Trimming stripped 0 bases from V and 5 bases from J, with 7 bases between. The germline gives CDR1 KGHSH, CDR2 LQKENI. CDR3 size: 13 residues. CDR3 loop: CASSPPGGTEAFF. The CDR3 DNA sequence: TGTGCCAGCTCACCACCCGGGGGTACTGAAGCTTTCTTT.

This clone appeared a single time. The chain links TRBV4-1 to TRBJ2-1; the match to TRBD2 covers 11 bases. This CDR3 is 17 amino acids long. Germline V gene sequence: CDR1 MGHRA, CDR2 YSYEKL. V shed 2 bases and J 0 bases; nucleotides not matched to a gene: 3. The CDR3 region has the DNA TGCGCCAGCAGCCAACCCACTAGCGGGAGCTCCTACAATGAGCAGTTCTTC. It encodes CASSQPTSGSSYNEQFF.

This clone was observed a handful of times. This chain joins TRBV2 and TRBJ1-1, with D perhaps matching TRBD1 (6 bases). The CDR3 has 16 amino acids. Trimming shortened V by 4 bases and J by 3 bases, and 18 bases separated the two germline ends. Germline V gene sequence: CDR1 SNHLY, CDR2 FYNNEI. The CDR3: CASSVDSPRAYTEAFF. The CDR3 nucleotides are TGTGCCAGCAGTGTGGACAGCCCCCGGGCCTACACTGAAGCTTTCTTT.

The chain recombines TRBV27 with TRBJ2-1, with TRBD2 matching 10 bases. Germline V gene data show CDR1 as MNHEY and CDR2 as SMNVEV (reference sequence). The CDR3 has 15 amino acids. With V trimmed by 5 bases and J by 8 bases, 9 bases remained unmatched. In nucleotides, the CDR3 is TGTGCCAGCAGTAAGGCCGCGGGACTAGCGTATGAGCAGTTCTTC. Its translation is CASSKAAGLAYEQFF.

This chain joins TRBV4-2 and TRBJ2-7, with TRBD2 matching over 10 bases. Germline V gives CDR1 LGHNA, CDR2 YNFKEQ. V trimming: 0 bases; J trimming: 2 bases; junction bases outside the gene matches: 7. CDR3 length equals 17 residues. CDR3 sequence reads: CASSQDSLAGPAYEQYF. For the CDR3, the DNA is TGTGCCAGCAGCCAAGACTCACTAGCGGGGCCGGCCTACGAGCAGTACTTC.

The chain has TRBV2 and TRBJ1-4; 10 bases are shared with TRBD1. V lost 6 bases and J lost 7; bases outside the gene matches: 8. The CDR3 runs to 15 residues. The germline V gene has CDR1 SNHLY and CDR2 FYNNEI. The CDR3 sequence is CASSATGTGVEKLFF. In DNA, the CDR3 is TGTGCCAGCAGCGCAACCGGGACAGGGGTTGAAAAACTGTTTTTT.

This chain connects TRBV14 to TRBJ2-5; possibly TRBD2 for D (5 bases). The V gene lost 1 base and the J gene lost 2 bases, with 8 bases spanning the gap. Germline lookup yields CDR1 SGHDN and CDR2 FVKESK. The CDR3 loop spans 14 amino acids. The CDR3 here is CASSQGGQQETQYF. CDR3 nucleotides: TGTGCCAGCAGCCAAGGCGGGCAGCAAGAGACCCAGTACTTC.

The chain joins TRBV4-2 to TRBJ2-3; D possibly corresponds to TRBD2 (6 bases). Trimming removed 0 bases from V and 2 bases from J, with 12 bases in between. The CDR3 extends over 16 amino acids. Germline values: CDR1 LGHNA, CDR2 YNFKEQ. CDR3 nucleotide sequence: TGTGCCAGCAGCCAAGATAGGCGGGGTGTCACAGATACGCAGTATTTT. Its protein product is CASSQDRRGVTDTQYF.

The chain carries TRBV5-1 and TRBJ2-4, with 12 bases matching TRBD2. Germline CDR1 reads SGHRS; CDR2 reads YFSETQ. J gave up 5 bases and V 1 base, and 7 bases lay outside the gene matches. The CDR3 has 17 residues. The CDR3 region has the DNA TGCGCCAGCAGCTTGTCGACTAGCGGGAGTTCCCAAAACATTCAGTACTTC. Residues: CASSLSTSGSSQNIQYF.

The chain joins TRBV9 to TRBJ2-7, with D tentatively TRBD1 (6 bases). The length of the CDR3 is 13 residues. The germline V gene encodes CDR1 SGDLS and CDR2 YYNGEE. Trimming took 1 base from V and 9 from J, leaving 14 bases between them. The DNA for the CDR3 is TGTGCCAGCAGCGTAACGGACAGAAGCGGGCAGTACTTC. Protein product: CASSVTDRSGQYF.

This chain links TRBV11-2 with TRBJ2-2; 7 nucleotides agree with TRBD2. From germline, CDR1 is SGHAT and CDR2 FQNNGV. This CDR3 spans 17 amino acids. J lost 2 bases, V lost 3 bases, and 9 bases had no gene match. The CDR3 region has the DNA TGTGCCAGCAGCTTCCATTCCGGGACTACTAACACCGGGGAGCTGTTTTTT. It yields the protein CASSFHSGTTNTGELFF.

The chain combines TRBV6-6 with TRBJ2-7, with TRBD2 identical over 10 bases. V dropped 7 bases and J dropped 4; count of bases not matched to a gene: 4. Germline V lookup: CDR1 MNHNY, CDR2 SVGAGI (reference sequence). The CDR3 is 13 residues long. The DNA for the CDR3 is TGTGCCAGCAACCGACTAGCGGGTTACGAGCAGTACTTC. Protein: CASNRLAGYEQYF.

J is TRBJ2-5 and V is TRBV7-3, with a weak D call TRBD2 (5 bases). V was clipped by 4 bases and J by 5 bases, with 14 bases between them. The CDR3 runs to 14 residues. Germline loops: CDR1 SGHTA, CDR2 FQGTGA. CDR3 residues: CASSSSGMAETQYF. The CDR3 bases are TGTGCCAGCAGCTCTTCCGGGATGGCCGAGACCCAGTACTTC.

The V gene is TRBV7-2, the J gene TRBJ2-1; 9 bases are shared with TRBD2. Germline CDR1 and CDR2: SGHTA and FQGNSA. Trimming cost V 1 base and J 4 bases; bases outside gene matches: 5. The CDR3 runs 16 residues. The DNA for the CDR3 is TGTGCCAGCAGCTTAGAAGCGGGAGGTGTATACAATGAGCAGTTCTTC. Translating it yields CASSLEAGGVYNEQFF.

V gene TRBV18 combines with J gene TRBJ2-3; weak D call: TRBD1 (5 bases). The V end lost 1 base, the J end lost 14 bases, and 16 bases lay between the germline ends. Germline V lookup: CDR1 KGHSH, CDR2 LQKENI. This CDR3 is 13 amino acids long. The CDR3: CASSPQGSPPLYF. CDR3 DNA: TGTGCCAGCTCACCACAGGGGTCCCCTCCACTGTATTTT.